This is a list of T cell receptor beta chains from one sample in a study of blood T cells in healthy people across ages. TCRdb ran MiXCR on the 5' RACE reads and lists one entry per CDR3 protein. The sample lists over 600,000 distinct CDR3 sequences, less than 45% seen once, with about 32% in the top ten. Specimen: blood. The source is an elderly man in good health. CDR3s include the opening cysteine and the closing phenylalanine or tryptophan. Each record gives: D gene, J gene, V gene, clone size, CDR3 DNA, CDR3 protein. D genes are given only for firm matches. Size is omitted from some rows. Given values are once, few, many or a class for expanded clones.

D gene: NA; J gene: TRBJ2-3; V gene: TRBV27; clone size: once; CDR3 DNA: TGTGTCAGCAGTTCGGGGGTCAGCACAGATACGCAGTATTTT; CDR3 protein: CVSSSGVSTDTQYF
D gene: TRBD1; J gene: TRBJ2-5; V gene: TRBV20-1; clone size: NA; CDR3 DNA: TGCAGTGCTAGAGCCAAAGGCCGGGACAGGGGCTCTCTTCTCGGAGAGACCCAGTACTTC; CDR3 protein: CSARAKGRDRGSLLGETQYF
D gene: TRBD2; J gene: TRBJ2-7; V gene: TRBV7-2; clone size: NA; CDR3 DNA: TGTGCCAGCAGCCGACTAGCGGGAGCCGATGAGCAGTACTTC; CDR3 protein: CASSRLAGADEQYF
D gene: NA; J gene: TRBJ1-2; V gene: TRBV25-1; clone size: once; CDR3 DNA: TGTGCCAGCAGTGAAGCCTCCGCCAACTATGGCTACACCTTC; CDR3 protein: CASSEASANYGYTF
D gene: TRBD2; J gene: TRBJ2-7; V gene: TRBV7-2; clone size: NA; CDR3 DNA: TGTGCCAGCAGCTTTGAAGGCGGGAGGCTCTACGAGCAGTACTTC; CDR3 protein: CASSFEGGRLYEQYF
D gene: NA; J gene: TRBJ2-7; V gene: TRBV28; clone size: few; CDR3 DNA: TGTGCCAGCAGCGGACAGTTTAATGAGCAGTACTTC; CDR3 protein: CASSGQFNEQYF
D gene: TRBD2; J gene: TRBJ2-1; V gene: TRBV14; clone size: few; CDR3 DNA: TGTGCCAGCAGCCAAAGACTAGCGAGCGACAATGAGCAGTTCTTC; CDR3 protein: CASSQRLASDNEQFF
D gene: NA; J gene: TRBJ1-4; V gene: TRBV4-3; clone size: many; CDR3 DNA: TGCGCCAGCAGCCAAGATAGGGTGGGGATTAATGAAAAACTGTTTTTT; CDR3 protein: CASSQDRVGINEKLFF
D gene: NA; J gene: TRBJ1-1; V gene: TRBV28; clone size: once; CDR3 DNA: TGTGCCAGCACTTCCCCCCCCAGGGGCCGGGGGAACACTGAAGCTTTCTTT; CDR3 protein: CASTSPPRGRGNTEAFF
D gene: TRBD2; J gene: TRBJ2-7; V gene: TRBV20-1; clone size: few; CDR3 DNA: TGCAGTGTAGGCCGGAGCGGGAGCGGGGAGTCCTACGAGCAGTACTTC; CDR3 protein: CSVGRSGSGESYEQYF
D gene: TRBD2; J gene: TRBJ2-3; V gene: TRBV9; clone size: few; CDR3 DNA: TGTGCCAGCAGCCCCAGGACTAGCGGGAGGGTGCCAGATACGCAGTATTTT; CDR3 protein: CASSPRTSGRVPDTQYF
D gene: TRBD2; J gene: TRBJ2-7; V gene: TRBV29-1; clone size: NA; CDR3 DNA: TGCAGCGTGAGACTAGCGGGAGGCAACTACGAGCAGTACTTC; CDR3 protein: CSVRLAGGNYEQYF
D gene: TRBD1; J gene: TRBJ1-2; V gene: TRBV6-2/TRBV6-3; clone size: once; CDR3 DNA: TGTGCCAGCCAGGGACAGAACAACTATGGCTACACCTTC; CDR3 protein: CASQGQNNYGYTF
D gene: TRBD2; J gene: TRBJ2-5; V gene: TRBV6-2/TRBV6-3; clone size: once; CDR3 DNA: TGTGCCAGCAGTTTTCAAGCGGGAGTTGGGGAGACCCAGTACTTC; CDR3 protein: CASSFQAGVGETQYF
D gene: NA; J gene: TRBJ2-5; V gene: TRBV20-1; clone size: few; CDR3 DNA: TGCAGTGCCACCCAGAGGGCTGCGGGTGCGATAGGGACCCAGTACTTC; CDR3 protein: CSATQRAAGAIGTQYF
D gene: NA; J gene: TRBJ2-5; V gene: TRBV12-5; clone size: NA; CDR3 DNA: TGTGCTAGTGCCCAGAGCCTTGAGCAAGAGACCCAGTACTTC; CDR3 protein: CASAQSLEQETQYF
D gene: NA; J gene: TRBJ2-7; V gene: TRBV12-3/TRBV12-4; clone size: many; CDR3 DNA: TGTGCCAGCAGGCGGGACAGCTCCTACGAGCAGTACTTC; CDR3 protein: CASRRDSSYEQYF
D gene: TRBD2; J gene: TRBJ2-5; V gene: TRBV6-2/TRBV6-3; clone size: NA; CDR3 DNA: TGTGCCAGCAGTTACTGGGGACTAGCGGGGGCGAGGTACTTC; CDR3 protein: CASSYWGLAGARYF
D gene: NA; J gene: TRBJ2-3; V gene: TRBV29-1; clone size: NA; CDR3 DNA: TGCAGCGTTGAAGATCTCGGACAGACAAGCACAGATACGCAGTATTTT; CDR3 protein: CSVEDLGQTSTDTQYF
D gene: NA; J gene: TRBJ2-3; V gene: TRBV7-3; clone size: many; CDR3 DNA: TGTGCCAGCAGCATGTCGTCCGTAGCTAGCACAGATACGCAGTATTTT; CDR3 protein: CASSMSSVASTDTQYF
D gene: NA; J gene: TRBJ2-6; V gene: TRBV28; clone size: NA; CDR3 DNA: TGTGCCAGCAGTTTGAATGGCTCTGGGGCCAACGTCCTGACTTTC; CDR3 protein: CASSLNGSGANVLTF
D gene: NA; J gene: TRBJ2-7; V gene: TRBV6-1; clone size: NA; CDR3 DNA: TGTGCCAGCACCCAATTAGGGCCAGGGGGGTACGAGCAGTACTTC; CDR3 protein: CASTQLGPGGYEQYF
D gene: TRBD1; J gene: TRBJ2-7; V gene: TRBV7-2; clone size: NA; CDR3 DNA: TGTGCCAGCAGCTTACGGCGGAACCAGGGGGATGAGCAGTACTTC; CDR3 protein: CASSLRRNQGDEQYF
D gene: NA; J gene: TRBJ2-2; V gene: TRBV28; clone size: once; CDR3 DNA: TGTGCCTGCTCCCCGCCGGGGGGCTCAGCCGGGGGGCTGTTTTTT; CDR3 protein: CACSPPGGSAGGLFF
D gene: TRBD2; J gene: TRBJ2-7; V gene: TRBV7-2; clone size: NA; CDR3 DNA: TGTGCCAGCAGCTTAGAAGTCAGCGGGGGCATTTACGAGCAGTACTTC; CDR3 protein: CASSLEVSGGIYEQYF
D gene: NA; J gene: TRBJ1-5; V gene: TRBV20-1; clone size: NA; CDR3 DNA: TGCAGTGCTAGTCGGGGGGCGCGGGGGTATAGCAATCAGCCCCAGCATTTT; CDR3 protein: CSASRGARGYSNQPQHF
D gene: NA; J gene: TRBJ2-7; V gene: TRBV6-2/TRBV6-3; clone size: few; CDR3 DNA: TGTGCCAGCAGTTACGGGGGTTTCACGCCCTACGAGCAGTACTTC; CDR3 protein: CASSYGGFTPYEQYF
D gene: TRBD1; J gene: TRBJ1-2; V gene: TRBV7-2; clone size: NA; CDR3 DNA: TGTGCCAGCAGCTTCGACGACAGGGAGCTCTATGGCTACACCTTC; CDR3 protein: CASSFDDRELYGYTF